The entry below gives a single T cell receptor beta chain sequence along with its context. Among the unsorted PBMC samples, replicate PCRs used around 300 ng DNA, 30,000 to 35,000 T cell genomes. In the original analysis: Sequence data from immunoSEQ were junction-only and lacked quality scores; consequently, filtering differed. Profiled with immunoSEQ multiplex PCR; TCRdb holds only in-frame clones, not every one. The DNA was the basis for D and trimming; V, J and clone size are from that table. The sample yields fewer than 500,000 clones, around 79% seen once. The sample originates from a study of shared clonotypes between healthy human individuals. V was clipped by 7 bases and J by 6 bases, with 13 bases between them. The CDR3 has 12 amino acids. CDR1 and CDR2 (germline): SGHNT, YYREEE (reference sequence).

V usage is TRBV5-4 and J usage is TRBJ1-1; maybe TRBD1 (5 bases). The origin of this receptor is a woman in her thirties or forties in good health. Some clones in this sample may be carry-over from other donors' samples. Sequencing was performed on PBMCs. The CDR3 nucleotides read TGTGCCAGCCGGGGACTTGACGCTGAAGCTTTCTTT. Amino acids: CASRGLDAEAFF.